One and the same sample provided the 18 T cell receptor beta chains below, sequenced in a study of PD-L1 blockade in urothelial cancer. The time point here: pretreatment peripheral blood. Sequencing was performed with immunoSEQ multiplex PCR; in TCRdb, only in-frame clones are kept and a portion is missing. The sample includes around 130,000 clones, 70% to 85% seen only once; the top ten take 3% to 4%. The sample was PBMCs, taken around atezolizumab (anti-PD-L1) treatment. Source of these receptors: a man between 45 and 60 years old with urothelial cancer.

V gene TRBV6-5 combines with J gene TRBJ1-2, with TRBD1 as a possible D gene (5 bases). CDR1 and CDR2 (germline): MNHEY, SVGAGI. V lost 8 bases to trimming and J lost 5 bases, with 15 bases between them. The CDR3 extends over 13 amino acids. The CDR3 is CASAGGPEYGYTF. For the CDR3, the DNA is TGTGCCAGCGCCGGGGGTCCCGAATATGGCTACACCTTC.

The genes are TRBV11-2 and TRBJ1-1, with D unclear. This CDR3 has 13 residues. With 5 bases removed from V and 4 bases from J, the gap between germline ends came to 11 bases. Looked up from germline, CDR1 is SGHAT and CDR2 is FQNNGV. This chain's CDR3 is CASSPYRGTEAFF. The CDR3 coding sequence is TGTGCCAGCAGCCCGTACCGGGGCACTGAAGCTTTCTTT.

The genes are TRBV4-1 and TRBJ2-1, with 11 nucleotides matching TRBD2. This CDR3 is 16 amino acids long. CDR1 and CDR2 (germline): MGHRA, YSYEKL. Trimming cost V 0 bases and J 8 bases; bases outside gene matches: 6. CDR3 sequence: CASSQDQRLAGYEQFF. The CDR3 DNA reads TGCGCCAGCAGCCAAGATCAGAGACTAGCGGGGTATGAGCAGTTCTTC.

The rearrangement uses TRBV29-1 and TRBJ2-7, with D uncertain. Trimming stripped 6 bases from V and 6 bases from J, with 12 bases between. The V gene's germline CDR1 is SQVTM and CDR2 ANQGSEA. The CDR3 is made up of 11 amino acids. The CDR3 is CSVVRTGEQYF. CDR3 coding DNA: TGCAGCGTCGTCAGAACGGGCGAGCAGTACTTC.

The V and J genes are TRBV6-5 and TRBJ2-2; TRBD2 might be the D (5 bases). V dropped 10 bases and J dropped 5 bases, with 8 bases sitting between them. CDR1 MNHEY and CDR2 SVGAGI come from the germline V gene. The CDR3 contains 11 residues. The CDR3 loop reads CATRGTGELFF. The CDR3 bases are TGTGCCACCCGGGGAACCGGGGAGCTGTTTTTT.

V usage is TRBV30 and J usage is TRBJ1-2, with TRBD1 as a possible D gene (6 bases). Trimming shortened V by 6 bases and J by 1 base, and 15 bases separated the two germline ends. Germline V gene sequence: CDR1 GTSNPN, CDR2 SVGIG (reference sequence). The CDR3 is 14 residues long. In DNA form, the CDR3 reads TGTGCCTGTACCGGGGGGCTCAGTAACTATGGCTACACCTTC. It is translated as CACTGGLSNYGYTF.

The CDR3 region has the DNA TGCAGCGTCGAAAGAAGCATGAACACTGAAGCTTTCTTT. Protein product: CSVERSMNTEAFF. The chain carries TRBV29-1 and TRBJ1-1; D is unclear. This CDR3 has 13 residues. V lost 6 bases and J 0 bases, leaving 11 bases between the germline ends. From germline, CDR1 is SQVTM and CDR2 ANQGSEA. Combining the CDR3 with reference TRBV29-1 and TRBJ1-1 gives the whole variable domain SAVISQKPSRDICQRGTSLTIQCQVDSQVTMMFWYRQQPGQSLTLIATANQGSEATYESGFVIDKFPISRPNLTFSTLTVSNMSPEDSSIYLCSVERSMNTEAFFGQGTRLTVV.

The chain recombines TRBV28 with TRBJ2-7; D may be TRBD1 (6 bases). This CDR3 has 15 amino acids. V lost 6 bases and J 0 bases, leaving 15 bases between the germline ends. The germline CDR1 and CDR2 sequences are MDHEN and SYDVKM. The CDR3 loop reads CASRTPGHNSYEQYF. The CDR3, as DNA: TGTGCCAGCAGAACCCCGGGACATAACTCCTACGAGCAGTACTTC.

The CDR3 DNA sequence: TGTGCCAGTAGTATGCAGAGACTAGCGACGAACACCGGGGAGCTGTTTTTT. Translation gives CASSMQRLATNTGELFF. The chain employs TRBV19 and TRBJ2-2; 8 nucleotides line up with TRBD2. This CDR3 spans 17 amino acids. After removal of 3 bases from V and 0 bases from J, the junction contained 6 bases not matched to a gene. Germline V gene data show CDR1 as LNHDA and CDR2 as SQIVND (reference sequence).

V and J are TRBV28 and TRBJ2-5; 14 bases are shared with TRBD2. With V trimmed by 4 bases and J by 4 bases, 2 bases remained unmatched. The CDR3 totals 15 residues. Per germline, CDR1 MDHEN and CDR2 SYDVKM. In DNA, the CDR3 is TGTGCCAGCAGTTCGGGACTAGCGGGAGTAGAGACCCAGTACTTC. It is translated as CASSSGLAGVETQYF.

V gene TRBV5-1 combines with J gene TRBJ2-1, with D maybe TRBD1 (5 bases). Trimming shortened V by 5 bases and J by 7 bases, and 7 bases separated the two germline ends. CDR3 length: 11 residues. Looked up from germline, CDR1 is SGHRS and CDR2 is YFSETQ. The CDR3 sequence is CASSKGNEQFF. Written as DNA, the CDR3 is TGCGCCAGCAGTAAGGGGAATGAGCAGTTCTTC.

This clone showed up just once. CDR3 amino acids: CASSLGGEGYNEQFF. The CDR3 DNA reads TGTGCCAGCAGCCTTGGGGGGGAGGGCTACAATGAGCAGTTCTTC. This chain connects TRBV6-1 to TRBJ2-1, with 7 bases aligning to TRBD2. The CDR3 spans 15 residues. Germline V gene sequence: CDR1 MNHNS, CDR2 SASEGT. After removal of 6 bases from V and 3 bases from J, the junction contained 8 bases not matched to a gene.

The gene calls are TRBV29-1 and TRBJ2-3; D is uncertain. Trimming shortened V by 5 bases and J by 2 bases, and 11 bases separated the two germline ends. Germline V gene data show CDR1 as SQVTM and CDR2 as ANQGSEA. The CDR3 covers 13 residues. DNA for the CDR3: TGCAGCGTTCCCAACCACAACACAGATACGCAGTATTTT. Translated, it gives CSVPNHNTDTQYF.

This chain joins TRBV2 and TRBJ2-7; possibly TRBD2 for D (6 bases). The germline V and J ends were trimmed by 8 bases and 0 bases, with 14 bases remaining between them. This CDR3 has 14 amino acids. The V gene's germline CDR1 is SNHLY and CDR2 FYNNEI. Here the CDR3 reads CASLSGVSSYEQYF. CDR3 nucleotide sequence: TGTGCCAGCCTTAGCGGAGTCAGCTCCTACGAGCAGTACTTC. The full variable domain, rest sourced from reference TRBV2 and TRBJ2-7, is EPEVTQTPSHQVTQMGQEVILRCVPISNHLYFYWYRQILGQKVEFLVSFYNNEISEKSEIFDDQFSVERPDGSNFTLKIRSTKLEDSAMYFCASLSGVSSYEQYFGPGTRLTVT.

The chain recombines TRBV10-3 with TRBJ2-3; maybe TRBD2 (6 bases). The CDR3 runs to 13 residues. Trimming left V 2 bases short and J 5 bases short, with 8 bases between. CDR1 is ENHRY and CDR2 is SYGVKD in the germline V gene. The CDR3 spells CAISEREQDTQYF. In DNA, the CDR3 is TGTGCCATCAGTGAGCGGGAGCAAGATACGCAGTATTTT.

The genes are TRBV9 and TRBJ1-5; D call uncertain. The length of the CDR3 is 15 residues. From germline, CDR1 is SGDLS and CDR2 YYNGEE. V lost 0 bases and J 4 bases, leaving 11 bases between the germline ends. CDR3 bases: TGTGCCAGCAGCGTAGACCCGGGAATGAATCAGCCCCAGCATTTT. Translation gives CASSVDPGMNQPQHF.

J is TRBJ1-5 and V is TRBV28; TRBD1 aligns across 10 bases. Germline V CDR1 and CDR2: MDHEN, SYDVKM. The CDR3 totals 20 residues. V lost 4 bases, J lost 4 bases, and 19 bases stayed unmatched. The CDR3 DNA reads as TGTGCCAGCAGTTATCCTACCGGGACAGGGGCAGTTGGGGCAAATCAGCCCCAGCATTTT. It encodes CASSYPTGTGAVGANQPQHF.

V is TRBV9 and J is TRBJ2-2; 8 positions agree with TRBD1. Germline V lookup: CDR1 SGDLS, CDR2 YYNGEE. V lost 0 bases and J lost 7; bases outside the gene matches: 14. The CDR3 covers 18 residues. CDR3 protein: CASSVGYRGIEFGGELFF. The CDR3, as DNA: TGTGCCAGCAGCGTAGGGTACAGGGGGATCGAGTTTGGCGGGGAGCTGTTTTTT.